The clone carrying this T cell receptor (beta chain) came up a few times. Its antigen is as yet unknown. This entry is derived from a study of early T cells in non-severe SARS-CoV-2 infection. From germline, CDR1 is SGHDN and CDR2 FVKESK. V trimming: 4 bases; J trimming: 5 bases; junction bases outside the gene matches: 10. The CDR3 loop spans 17 amino acids. General study findings and limits: Missing private and CD4 specificities, VDJdb matching favored anti-spike CD8 responses.

From the 5' RACE reads, TCRdb called clonotypes with MiXCR, one entry per CDR3 protein. The data hold about 77,000 distinct CDR3 sequences, with 5% observed a single time. The specimen comprised whole blood, sampled at baseline. This chain uses TRBV14 with TRBJ2-3; the match to TRBD2 covers 12 bases. This TCR derives from an adult who was a healthcare worker with PCR-confirmed SARS-CoV-2 infection or an uninfected control (not recorded which). CDR3 sequence: CASSPIASGRARDTQYF. The CDR3 DNA reads as TGTGCCAGCAGCCCCATCGCTAGCGGGAGGGCGAGAGATACGCAGTATTTT.